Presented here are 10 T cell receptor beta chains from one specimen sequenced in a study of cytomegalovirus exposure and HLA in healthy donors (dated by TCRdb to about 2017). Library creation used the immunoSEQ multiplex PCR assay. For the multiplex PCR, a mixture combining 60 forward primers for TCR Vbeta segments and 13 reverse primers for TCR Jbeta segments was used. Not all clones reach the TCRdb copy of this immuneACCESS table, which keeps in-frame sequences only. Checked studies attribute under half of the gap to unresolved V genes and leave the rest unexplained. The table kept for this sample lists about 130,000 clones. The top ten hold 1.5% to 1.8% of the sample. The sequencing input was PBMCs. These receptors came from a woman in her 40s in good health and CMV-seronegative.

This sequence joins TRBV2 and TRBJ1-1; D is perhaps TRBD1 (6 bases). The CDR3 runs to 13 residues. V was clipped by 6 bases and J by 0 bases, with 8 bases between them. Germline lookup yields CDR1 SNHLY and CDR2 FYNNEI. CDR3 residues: CASSRQVNTEAFF. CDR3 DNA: TGTGCCAGCAGCAGACAGGTGAACACTGAAGCTTTCTTT.

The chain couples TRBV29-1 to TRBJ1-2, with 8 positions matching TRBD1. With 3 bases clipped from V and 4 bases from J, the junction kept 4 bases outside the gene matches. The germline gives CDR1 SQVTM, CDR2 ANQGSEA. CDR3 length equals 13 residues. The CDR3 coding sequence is TGCAGCGTTGAGACCACAGGGGGCTATGGCTACACCTTC. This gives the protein CSVETTGGYGYTF.

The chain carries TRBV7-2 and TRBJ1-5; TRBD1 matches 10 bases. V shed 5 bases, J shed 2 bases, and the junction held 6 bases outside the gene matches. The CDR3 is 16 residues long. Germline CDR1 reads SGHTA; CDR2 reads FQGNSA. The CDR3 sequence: CASSVTGGWGNQPQHF. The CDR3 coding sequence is TGTGCCAGCAGCGTGACAGGGGGCTGGGGCAATCAGCCCCAGCATTTT.

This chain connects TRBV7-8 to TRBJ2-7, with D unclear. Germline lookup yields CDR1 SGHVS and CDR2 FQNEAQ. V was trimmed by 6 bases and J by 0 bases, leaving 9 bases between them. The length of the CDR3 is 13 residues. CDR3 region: CASSLDSSYEQYV. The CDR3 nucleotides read TGTGCCAGCAGTCTTGATAGCTCCTACGAGCAGTACGTC.

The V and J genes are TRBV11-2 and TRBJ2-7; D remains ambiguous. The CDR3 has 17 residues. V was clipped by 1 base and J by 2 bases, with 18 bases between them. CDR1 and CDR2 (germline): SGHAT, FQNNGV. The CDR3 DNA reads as TGTGCCAGCAGCTTAGTTTTTACGAGGTCAGCAACCTACGAGCAGTACTTC. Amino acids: CASSLVFTRSATYEQYF.

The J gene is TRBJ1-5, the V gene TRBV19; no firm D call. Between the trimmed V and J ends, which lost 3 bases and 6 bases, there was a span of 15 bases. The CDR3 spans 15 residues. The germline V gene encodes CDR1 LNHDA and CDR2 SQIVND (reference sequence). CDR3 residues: CASSIQDWDIQPQHF. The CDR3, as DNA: TGTGCCAGTAGTATCCAGGACTGGGATATTCAGCCCCAGCATTTT.

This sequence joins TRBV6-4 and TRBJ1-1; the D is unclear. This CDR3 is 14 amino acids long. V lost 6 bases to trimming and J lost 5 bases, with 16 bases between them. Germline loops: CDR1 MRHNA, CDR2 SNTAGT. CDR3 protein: CASSLGREWTEAFF. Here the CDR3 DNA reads TGTGCCAGCAGCCTCGGACGGGAGTGGACTGAAGCTTTCTTT.

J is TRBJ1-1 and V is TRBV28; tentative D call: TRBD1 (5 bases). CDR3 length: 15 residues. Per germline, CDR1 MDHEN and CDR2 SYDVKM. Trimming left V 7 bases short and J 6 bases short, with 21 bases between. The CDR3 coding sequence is TGTGCCAGCATTAAAGCCGCAGGGTCAACGGCTGAAGCTTTCTTT. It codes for CASIKAAGSTAEAFF.

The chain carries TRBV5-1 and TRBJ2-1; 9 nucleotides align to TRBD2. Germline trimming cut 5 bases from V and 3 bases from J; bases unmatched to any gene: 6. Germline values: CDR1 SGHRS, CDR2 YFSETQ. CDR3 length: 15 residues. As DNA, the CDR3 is TGCGCCAGCAGAGCGGGACTAGCCCTCTACAATGAGCAGTTCTTC. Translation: CASRAGLALYNEQFF.

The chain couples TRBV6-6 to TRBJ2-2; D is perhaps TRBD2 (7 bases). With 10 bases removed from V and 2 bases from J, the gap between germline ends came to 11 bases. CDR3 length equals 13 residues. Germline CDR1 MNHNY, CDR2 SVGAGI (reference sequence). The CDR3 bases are TGTGCCATCCGGGGGGCCAACACCGGGGAGCTGTTTTTT. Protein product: CAIRGANTGELFF.